These 29 T cell receptor beta chains were all obtained from the same sample, sequenced in a study of OX40 agonist ivuxolimab in advanced cancers. Assay used: immunoSEQ multiplex PCR; TCRdb lists only in-frame clones, some missing. The table includes about 84,000 clones, approximately 95% detected once. The material was CD4+ or CD8+ T cells sorted from blood, obtained in a trial of the OX40 agonist ivuxolimab. These receptors were obtained from an adult with an advanced solid tumor such as melanoma, head and neck, liver or kidney cancer.

The genes are TRBV6-5 and TRBJ1-2; no reliable D call. V was shortened by 5 bases and J by 8 bases, with 9 bases between the two germline ends. This CDR3 comprises 11 residues. The germline V gene has CDR1 MNHEY and CDR2 SVGAGI. For the CDR3, the DNA is TGTGCCAGCAGTGACGTGGGGGGCTACACCTTC. Protein sequence: CASSDVGGYTF.

The chain's CDR3 is CASSLAPGQDYEQYF. Here the CDR3 DNA reads TGTGCCAGCAGCTTAGCCCCCGGACAGGACTACGAGCAGTACTTC. The gene calls are TRBV7-2 and TRBJ2-7; TRBD1 agrees at 7 bases. After removal of 0 bases from V and 3 bases from J, the junction contained 5 bases not matched to a gene. The CDR3 loop spans 15 amino acids. Germline CDR1 SGHTA, CDR2 FQGNSA.

This chain connects TRBV27 to TRBJ1-5; possibly TRBD1 for D (5 bases). The CDR3 consists of 17 residues. Germline V gene lookup returns CDR1 MNHEY and CDR2 SMNVEV (reference sequence). The V end was cut by 2 bases, the J end by 0 bases, with 14 bases between. The CDR3 DNA reads as TGTGCCAGCAGTTTAGCCCCTCCGACAGATAGCAATCAGCCCCAGCATTTT. It codes for CASSLAPPTDSNQPQHF.

CDR3: CASMIRATEAFF. CDR3 nucleotides: TGTGCCAGCATGATCAGGGCCACTGAAGCTTTCTTT. The V gene is TRBV28, the J gene TRBJ1-1, with D tentatively TRBD1 (5 bases). The ends were cut back, 7 bases at V and 4 bases at J, with 10 bases in the middle. The CDR3 sequence is 12 residues long. CDR1 is MDHEN, CDR2 SYDVKM, per germline.

The J gene is TRBJ2-7, the V gene TRBV6-5; TRBD2 aligns across 8 bases. The germline V gene has CDR1 MNHEY and CDR2 SVGAGI. Trimming took 8 bases from V and 5 from J; bases not matched to a gene: 5. The CDR3 sequence is 12 residues long. As DNA, the CDR3 is TGTGCCAGCCGCGGACTAGCTGACGAGCAGTACTTC. The encoded protein is CASRGLADEQYF.

The CDR3 region has the DNA TGTGCCAGCAGCTTGGGGGGACAGACCCAGTACTTC. Amino acids: CASSLGGQTQYF. The V gene is TRBV5-6, the J gene TRBJ2-5; D may match TRBD1 or TRBD2 (5 bases each). The CDR3 has 12 residues. Trimming cost V 0 bases and J 6 bases, with 6 bases left between them. Germline CDR1 SGHDT, CDR2 YYEEEE.

The count of this clone is one. The chain has TRBV12-5 and TRBJ2-3; D is uncertain. This CDR3 spans 15 amino acids. Germline lookup yields CDR1 LGHNT and CDR2 FRNRAP. The ends were cut back, 1 base at V and 0 bases at J, with 8 bases in the middle. The CDR3, as DNA: TGTGCTAGTGGTTTGGGGCAGGCAAGCACAGATACGCAGTATTTT. Translated, it gives CASGLGQASTDTQYF.

The V and J genes are TRBV21-1 and TRBJ2-7; the table's D call, TRBD2, has no DNA check behind it. TRBV21-1 is noted as a pseudogene. The CDR3 length is 15 residues. This CDR3 reads CAREKTSGGSYEQYF. For the CDR3, the DNA is TGTGCCAGGGAAAAGACTAGCGGGGGATCCTACGAGCAGTACTTC.

The genes are TRBV30 and TRBJ1-2; no firm D call. V lost 1 base and J 0 bases, leaving 6 bases between the germline ends. Germline-derived CDR1 and CDR2 are GTSNPN and SVGIG (reference sequence). This CDR3 comprises 13 residues. The CDR3 DNA is TGTGCCTGGAGTGAGCCACCTAACTATGGCTACACCTTC. It encodes CAWSEPPNYGYTF. The full variable domain, rest sourced from reference TRBV30 and TRBJ1-2, is SQTIHQWPATLVQPVGSPLSLECTVEGTSNPNLYWYRQAAGRGLQLLFYSVGIGQISSEVPQNLSASRPQDRQFILSSKKLLLSDSGFYLCAWSEPPNYGYTFGSGTRLTVV.

V and J are TRBV30 and TRBJ1-5; a weak D match, TRBD1 (5 bases). Trimming cost V 0 bases and J 11 bases, with 17 bases left between them. From germline, CDR1 is GTSNPN and CDR2 SVGIG (reference sequence). The CDR3 covers 14 residues. The CDR3 nucleotides read TGTGCCTGGAGTGTGGGGGACCTCAGGTCGTCCCAGCATTTT. Translation: CAWSVGDLRSSQHF.

The rearrangement links TRBV9 to TRBJ2-5; possibly TRBD1 for D (6 bases). This CDR3 region has 13 residues. V dropped 0 bases and J dropped 4 bases, with 7 bases sitting between them. Germline CDR1 and CDR2: SGDLS and YYNGEE. This chain's CDR3 is CASSVGGRETQYF. Here the CDR3 DNA reads TGTGCCAGCAGCGTAGGGGGGCGAGAGACCCAGTACTTC.

The chain couples TRBV9 to TRBJ2-2; D gene unclear. V lost 0 bases and J lost 3, with 3 bases in between. Looked up from germline, CDR1 is SGDLS and CDR2 is YYNGEE. The CDR3 loop spans 13 amino acids. The CDR3 here is CASSVDHTGELFF. Here the CDR3 DNA reads TGTGCCAGCAGCGTAGACCACACCGGGGAGCTGTTTTTT.

The gene calls are TRBV5-1 and TRBJ2-7, with 7 positions matching TRBD2. V shed 0 bases, J shed 0 bases, and the junction held 12 bases outside the gene matches. Germline CDR1 and CDR2: SGHRS and YFSETQ. The CDR3 totals 18 residues. Here the CDR3 reads CASSLGDRAGWVSYEQYF. In DNA, the CDR3 is TGCGCCAGCAGCTTGGGGGATAGAGCGGGGTGGGTCTCCTACGAGCAGTACTTC.

The rearrangement links TRBV5-6 to TRBJ2-2, with D possibly matching TRBD1 (6 bases). Trimming stripped 4 bases from V and 6 bases from J, with 10 bases between. The CDR3 totals 13 residues. From germline, CDR1 is SGHDT and CDR2 YYEEEE. CDR3 sequence: CASSLRGSGELFF. The CDR3 bases are TGTGCCAGCAGCCTCAGGGGCTCCGGGGAGCTGTTTTTT.

This chain connects TRBV9 to TRBJ2-1; 8 nucleotides match TRBD2. The CDR3 has 14 residues. Germline values: CDR1 SGDLS, CDR2 YYNGEE. The trim removed 2 bases at V and 13 bases at J, leaving 11 bases unmatched. CDR3 sequence (DNA): TGTGCCAGCAGCGTGGGCGGGAGGCTTTCAGACCAGTTCTTC. This gives the protein CASSVGGRLSDQFF.

This rearrangement joins TRBV6-5 to TRBJ2-7; D is ambiguous. The germline CDR1 and CDR2 sequences are MNHEY and SVGAGI. CDR3 length: 10 residues. Trimming left V 7 bases short and J 4 bases short, with 5 bases between. This chain's CDR3 is CASKGYEQYF. The CDR3 DNA is TGTGCCAGCAAGGGATACGAGCAGTACTTC.

The rearrangement joins TRBV19 to TRBJ1-1; D might be TRBD1 (5 bases). Germline assignment: CDR1 LNHDA and CDR2 SQIVND (reference sequence). The CDR3 has 12 residues. V gave up 10 bases and J gave up 6 bases, with 15 bases separating them. CDR3 residues: CAIQGPGAEAFF. The CDR3 DNA reads as TGTGCCATTCAGGGTCCCGGCGCTGAAGCTTTCTTT.

This chain links TRBV15 with TRBJ2-5; 7 nucleotides align to TRBD2. TRBJ2-7 matches the DNA end more closely, so the J call is doubtful. Germline CDR1 and CDR2: LNHNV and YYDKDF (reference sequence). This CDR3 comprises 13 residues. CDR3 in DNA: TGTGCCACCAGCAAAGGACTAGAATACGAGCAGTACTTC. This gives the protein CATSKGLEYEQYF.

The rearrangement joins TRBV6-6 to TRBJ1-2; D is ambiguous. CDR3 length: 14 amino acids. The V end lost 0 bases, the J end lost 5 bases, and 10 bases lay between the germline ends. CDR1 is MNHNY, CDR2 SVGAGI, per germline (reference sequence). CDR3 nucleotides: TGTGCCAGCAGTTACTCGGCAGAAAAGTATGGCTACACCTTC. Protein sequence: CASSYSAEKYGYTF.

The chain uses TRBV5-4 and TRBJ2-7; D not certain. The CDR3 runs 13 residues. Per germline, CDR1 SGHNT and CDR2 YYREEE (reference sequence). V dropped 2 bases and J dropped 3 bases, with 9 bases sitting between them. CDR3 residues: CASSLGRYYEQYF. Here the CDR3 DNA reads TGTGCCAGCAGCTTAGGCAGGTACTACGAGCAGTACTTC.

The chain recombines TRBV13 with TRBJ1-5; possible D gene TRBD1, 6 bases. The CDR3 is 14 amino acids. V lost 3 bases and J 6 bases, leaving 12 bases between the germline ends. The germline V gene encodes CDR1 PRHDT and CDR2 FYEKMQ (reference sequence). The CDR3 reads CASSLGQGTQPQHF. CDR3 in DNA: TGTGCCAGCAGCTTGGGCCAGGGGACTCAGCCCCAGCATTTT. The complete variable domain, with remaining parts taken from reference TRBV13 and TRBJ1-5, reads AAGVIQSPRHLIKEKRETATLKCYPIPRHDTVYWYQQGPGQDPQFLISFYEKMQSDKGSIPDRFSAQQFSDYHSELNMSSLELGDSALYFCASSLGQGTQPQHFGDGTRLSIL.

The chain is built from TRBV30 and TRBJ1-1; D gene uncertain. The V end was cut by 5 bases, the J end by 4 bases, with 8 bases between. This CDR3 is 11 amino acids long. Germline V gene lookup returns CDR1 GTSNPN and CDR2 SVGIG (reference sequence). In nucleotides, the CDR3 is TGTGCCTGGGGATGGGGCACTGAAGCTTTCTTT. Amino acid sequence: CAWGWGTEAFF.

This chain joins TRBV7-2 and TRBJ2-5; 14 bases match TRBD2. The CDR3 runs 14 residues. Trimming at V came to 4 bases and at J to 10 bases, leaving 5 bases not matched to a gene. Germline V gives CDR1 SGHTA, CDR2 FQGNSA. CDR3 DNA sequence: TGTGCCAGCAGCTCGAGACTAGCGGGAGGGTTCCAGTACTTC. This sequence encodes CASSSRLAGGFQYF.

The gene calls are TRBV6-5 and TRBJ2-7; D gene ambiguous. With 2 bases removed from V and 4 bases from J, the gap between germline ends came to 6 bases. The CDR3 sequence is 12 residues long. The germline gives CDR1 MNHEY, CDR2 SVGAGI. The CDR3 DNA reads as TGTGCCAGCAGTTACAACCTTTACGAGCAGTACTTC. Residues: CASSYNLYEQYF.

The rearrangement links TRBV5-4 to TRBJ2-5; D unresolved. Germline CDR1 is SGHNT and CDR2 is YYREEE (reference sequence). The germline V and J ends were trimmed by 0 bases and 1 base, with 7 bases remaining between them. This CDR3 spans 14 amino acids. The CDR3 region has the DNA TGTGCCAGCAGCTTGGGGTCAGCCCAAGAGACCCAGTACTTC. Residues: CASSLGSAQETQYF.

CDR3 sequence: CASSIGGSREAFF. The CDR3 DNA reads TGTGCCAGTAGTATTGGCGGGTCACGGGAAGCTTTCTTT. The chain uses TRBV19 and TRBJ1-1; no definite D call. This CDR3 region has 13 residues. The ends were cut back, 3 bases at V and 8 bases at J, with 13 bases in the middle. Germline-derived CDR1 and CDR2 are LNHDA and SQIVND (reference sequence). The variable domain in full, with the rest retrieved from reference TRBV19 and TRBJ1-1, is DGGITQSPKYLFRKEGQNVTLSCEQNLNHDAMYWYRQDPGQGLRLIYYSQIVNDFQKGDIAEGYSVSREKKESFPLTVTSAQKNPTAFYLCASSIGGSREAFFGQGTRLTVV.

The V and J genes are TRBV5-1 and TRBJ1-5; D ambiguous. Between the trimmed V and J ends, which lost 0 bases and 1 base, there was a span of 23 bases. The germline gives CDR1 SGHRS, CDR2 YFSETQ. This CDR3 comprises 20 residues. CDR3 nucleotide sequence: TGCGCCAGCAGCTTGGCAAAGACACCTCAGTCGTTTGAGAGCAATCAGCCCCAGCATTTT. Its translation: CASSLAKTPQSFESNQPQHF.

This rearrangement joins TRBV30 to TRBJ2-2, with D maybe TRBD2 (6 bases). Germline CDR1 GTSNPN, CDR2 SVGIG (reference sequence). The CDR3 loop spans 14 amino acids. Trimming took 7 bases from V and 2 from J, leaving 14 bases between them. The CDR3 coding sequence is TGTGCCTACCCGACTAGTCCCAACACCGGGGAGCTGTTTTTT. This codes for CAYPTSPNTGELFF.

The chain recombines TRBV7-9 with TRBJ2-5; D remains ambiguous. This CDR3 spans 16 amino acids. CDR1 is SEHNR, CDR2 FQNEAQ, per germline (reference sequence). V was trimmed by 1 base and J by 0 bases, leaving 12 bases between them. CDR3 in amino acids: CASSLVAGRYQETQYF. CDR3 DNA sequence: TGTGCCAGCAGCTTAGTGGCAGGACGTTACCAAGAGACCCAGTACTTC.